A single sample is the source of the 17 T cell receptor beta chains below, sequenced in a study of tumor-infiltrating lymphocytes in primary liver carcinoma. Both RNA and DNA were isolated together from approximately 20-30 mg of bulk tissue that had not been sorted. Researchers generated TCR beta cDNA from roughly 510 ng of total RNA, relying on a constant-region primer. Generation of the TCR beta libraries relied on three nested multiplex PCR rounds using slightly modified ARM-PCR. Investigators reported that the first two PCR rounds, at 10 cycles each, used TRBV1-TRBV30 forward primers with a C-beta reverse primer. Each CDR3 protein is one row after TCRdb ran MiXCR on the multiplex PCR reads. This table holds about 120,000 distinct CDR3 sequences, around two thirds found once. Sequenced sample: tumor-adjacent normal liver tissue. These receptors were obtained from a woman in her sixties or seventies with primary liver carcinoma and hepatitis B virus infection.

The chain has TRBV6-4 and TRBJ2-1, with TRBD2 identical over 13 bases. The CDR3 spans 17 residues. V shed 5 bases and J 4 bases; nucleotides not matched to a gene: 8. CDR1 and CDR2 from the germline V gene are MRHNA and SNTAGT. This chain's CDR3 is CASSQTPGLAGYNEQFF. The CDR3 region has the DNA TGTGCCAGCAGTCAGACCCCGGGACTAGCGGGATACAATGAGCAGTTCTTC.

Turning to this clonotype: A clone one base away is much larger, so this may be a read error. The chain carries TRBV30 and TRBJ2-1; D is unclear. The CDR3 is 12 residues long. In germline, CDR1 is GTSNPN, CDR2 SVGIG (reference sequence). The CDR3 loop is CAWSVSPTEEFF. The CDR3 region has the DNA TGTGCCTGGAGTGTATCTCCGACTGAGGAGTTCTTC. Full variable domain (missing parts from reference TRBV30 and TRBJ2-1): SQTIHQWPATLVQPVGSPLSLECTVEGTSNPNLYWYRQAAGRGLQLLFYSVGIGQISSEVPQNLSASRPQDRQFILSSKKLLLSDSGFYLCAWSVSPTEEFFGPGTRLTVL.

The CDR3 coding sequence is TGTGCCATAAGGGACAGGAGAAACACTGAAGCTTTCTTT. As protein: CAIRDRRNTEAFF. The J gene is TRBJ1-1, the V gene TRBV28; 8 nucleotides match TRBD1. Germline V gene lookup returns CDR1 MDHEN and CDR2 SYDVKM. The CDR3 consists of 13 residues. V lost 10 bases and J lost 2; bases outside the gene matches: 6.

With respect to this clonotype: The germline gene is not matched at one end of the junction; a read error may be the cause. CDR3 in amino acids: CASSASSTSGSRETPYF. CDR3 DNA: TGTGCCAGCAGCGCCTCGTCGACTAGCGGTAGTAGGGAGACCCCGTACTTC. The rearrangement uses TRBV11-2 and TRBJ2-5; 9 nucleotides agree with TRBD2. The CDR3 consists of 17 residues. Germline values: CDR1 SGHAT, CDR2 FQNNGV.

Regarding this clonotype: One base away lies a much larger clone, so this may be a sequencing read error. This chain uses TRBV2 with TRBJ2-6, with 7 bases matching TRBD1. Germline V gene sequence: CDR1 SNHLY, CDR2 FYNNEI. V lost 10 bases to trimming and J lost 2 bases; unmatched junction nucleotides: 5. The CDR3 sequence is 14 residues long. The CDR3 nucleotides are TGTGCCAACGCTGACAGGGCTGGGGCCAACGTCCTGACTTTC. Translating it yields CANADRAGANVLTF.

This chain joins TRBV11-2 and TRBJ2-7; TRBD2 agrees at 10 bases. Per the germline V gene, CDR1 is SGHAT and CDR2 is FQNNGV. The CDR3 has 17 residues. The J segment lost 9 bases and the V segment lost 7 bases, leaving 21 bases of the junction unmatched. CDR3 amino acids: CASTYNQPRLAGGGQYF. The CDR3 nucleotides are TGTGCCAGCACCTACAACCAGCCGAGACTAGCGGGCGGGGGGCAGTACTTC.

Concerning this clonotype itself: One end of the junction varies from germline; a read error may be responsible. The chain has TRBV6-1 and TRBJ1-1, with D possibly TRBD1 on 5 matching bases. From germline, CDR1 is MNHNS and CDR2 SASEGT. The CDR3 contains 14 residues. CDR3: CVSSELRGNTEAFF. CDR3 nucleotides: TGTGTCAGCAGTGAACTAAGGGGGAACACTGAAGCTTTCTTT.

This clonotype appeared many times. As DNA, the CDR3 is TGTGCCAGCAGCCTTCGAACTGAAGCTTTCTTT. This sequence encodes CASSLRTEAFF. This chain joins TRBV5-6 and TRBJ1-1; no clear D. The length of the CDR3 is 11 residues. V gave up 4 bases and J gave up 5 bases, with 6 bases separating them. The V gene's germline CDR1 is SGHDT and CDR2 YYEEEE.

This clonotype has a single count. Since the CDR3 does not end with the conserved phenylalanine or tryptophan, this likely comes from a read error. V and J are TRBV5-1 and TRBJ2-3; 9 positions agree with TRBD2. Trimming at V came to 5 bases and at J to 8 bases, leaving 9 bases not matched to a gene. Germline values: CDR1 SGHRS, CDR2 YFSETQ. The CDR3 extends over 14 amino acids. The CDR3 protein is CASSHSGRSVTQYY. The CDR3 DNA follows: TGCGCCAGCAGTCACAGCGGGAGGTCCGTTACGCAGTATTAT.

In regard to this clonotype: A read error may be the cause here, since a much bigger clone is one base away. The genes are TRBV28 and TRBJ2-7; 10 nucleotides match TRBD2. Looked up from germline, CDR1 is MDHEN and CDR2 is SYDVKM. The CDR3 is 15 amino acids. V trimming: 8 bases; J trimming: 3 bases; junction bases outside the gene matches: 10. The CDR3 reads CASCKAGTSDYEQYF. The DNA for the CDR3 is TGTGCCAGCTGTAAGGCCGGGACTAGCGACTACGAGCAGTACTTC.

On this clonotype itself: At one of its ends the junction is not consistent with the germline gene, which may arise from a read error. J is TRBJ1-1 and V is TRBV29-1; D remains ambiguous. The CDR3 contains 13 residues. Germline V gives CDR1 SQVTM, CDR2 ANQGSEA. For the CDR3, the DNA is TGCATCGTTGAAGATCGAGGAGGAACTGAAGTTTTCTTT. Its translation is CIVEDRGGTEVFF.

This clonotype was seen ten or more times. The chain employs TRBV14 and TRBJ1-5, with D perhaps matching TRBD1 (6 bases). This CDR3 is built from 14 residues. The V and J ends lost 4 bases and 4 bases respectively, with 11 bases between them. The germline CDR1 and CDR2 sequences are SGHDN and FVKESK. CDR3 sequence: CASSRGGQNQPQHF. The CDR3 DNA follows: TGTGCCAGCAGCCGTGGGGGGCAGAATCAGCCCCAGCATTTT.

In this sample, this clonotype turned up a few times. One base away lies a much larger clone, so this may be a sequencing read error. This rearrangement joins TRBV10-1 to TRBJ2-5, with a tentative D call TRBD2 (6 bases). Germline-derived CDR1 and CDR2 are WNHNN and SYGVQD (reference sequence). This CDR3 has 14 amino acids. CDR3 DNA: TGCGCCAGCAGTGAGGATACTAGCTTGGAGATCCAGTACTTC. It yields the protein CASSEDTSLEIQYF.

The CDR3 nucleotides are TGCAGCGTGGTAACTAGCGGGAGAGTCAGGGGGAATGAGCAGTTCTTC. Its protein product is CSVVTSGRVRGNEQFF. The rearrangement links TRBV29-1 to TRBJ2-1, with 11 bases lining up with TRBD2. The CDR3 is 16 amino acids. The V segment lost 6 bases and the J segment 7 bases; nucleotides outside the gene matches: 14. Germline loops: CDR1 SQVTM, CDR2 ANQGSEA.

This rearrangement joins TRBV11-3 to TRBJ2-1; 8 nucleotides agree with TRBD2. Per the germline V gene, CDR1 is SGHNT and CDR2 is YENEEA. The CDR3 length is 15 residues. V lost 1 base to trimming and J lost 4 bases; unmatched junction nucleotides: 3. The CDR3 DNA reads as TGTGCCAGCAGCTTAGTAGCGGGGAATTACAATGAGCAGTTCTTC. It translates to CASSLVAGNYNEQFF.

This clonotype was seen a few times. The germline gene is not matched at one end of the junction; a read error may be the cause. The chain carries TRBV11-3 and TRBJ2-1; no reliable D call. Per the germline V gene, CDR1 is SGHNT and CDR2 is YENEEA. The CDR3 totals 13 residues. The CDR3 region is CVSSLGQSNEQFF. The DNA for the CDR3 is TGTGTCAGCAGCTTAGGGCAGTCTAATGAGCAGTTCTTC.

About this clonotype: A much larger clone lies a single base off, so this may be a read error. The DNA of the CDR3 is TGTGCCAGCAGCTATGTCCCCCACGAGCAGTACTTC. Translated: CASSYVPHEQYF. The chain recombines TRBV7-9 with TRBJ2-7; D gene unclear. This CDR3 is 12 amino acids long. V was pared by 4 bases and J by 5 bases, with 9 bases between. Germline loops: CDR1 SEHNR, CDR2 FQNEAQ (reference sequence).